A selection of T cell receptor beta chains follows, all from one sample in a study of T cells after yellow fever vaccination. Each CDR3 protein gets one entry after TCRdb re-called the 5' RACE reads with MiXCR. Of tens of thousands of distinct CDR3 sequences listed, over 6% are singletons. This material consisted of CD8+ T cells sorted from PBMCs, taken 45 days after the first yellow fever vaccination. These receptors all come from a man younger than 30 who received the YFV17D yellow fever vaccine. CDR3s leave out the opening cysteine and the closing phenylalanine or tryptophan.

V: TRBV4-1
length: 13
J: TRBJ2-5
CDR3: ASSQDLTYQETQY

V: TRBV4-1
length: 14
J: TRBJ2-7
CDR3: ASSQDDASFIYEQY

V: TRBV10-3
length: 13
J: TRBJ2-2
CDR3: AISTSGTTAGELF

V: TRBV12-3/TRBV12-4
length: 14
J: TRBJ1-5
CDR3: ASSHAGVNGNQPQH

V: TRBV7-6
length: 12
J: TRBJ1-5
CDR3: ASRLEDANQPQH

V: TRBV20-1
length: 12
J: TRBJ2-1
CDR3: SARHREVYNEQF

V: TRBV19
length: 10
J: TRBJ1-1
CDR3: ASSIGYTEAF

V: TRBV10-3
length: 9
J: TRBJ2-7
CDR3: AISELHEQY

V: TRBV11-2
length: 11
J: TRBJ2-1
CDR3: ASSLVLLNEQF

V: TRBV12-3/TRBV12-4
length: 14
J: TRBJ1-1
CDR3: ASTLEGQGADTEAF

V: TRBV5-1
length: 10
J: TRBJ2-4
CDR3: ASSTGGNIQY

V: TRBV7-9
length: 13
J: TRBJ1-2
CDR3: ASITLDRVDYGYT

V: TRBV4-1
length: 13
J: TRBJ1-4
CDR3: ASSPFEGLHEKLF

V: TRBV7-8
length: 16
J: TRBJ1-2
CDR3: ASSPTLGQGAGRYGYT

V: TRBV7-9
length: 12
J: TRBJ2-5
CDR3: ASSPTGDRATQY

V: TRBV7-2
length: 14
J: TRBJ2-1
CDR3: ASSPLGGGSYNEQF

V: TRBV5-5
length: 14
J: TRBJ1-2
CDR3: ASSLENRDINYGYT

V: TRBV14
length: 13
J: TRBJ2-7
CDR3: ASSQEGNSVYEQY

V: TRBV30
length: 9
J: TRBJ2-3
CDR3: AWSLGDTQY

V: TRBV27
length: 11
J: TRBJ1-1
CDR3: ASSLGGRTEAF

V: TRBV7-6
length: 12
J: TRBJ2-1
CDR3: ASSVRVSYNEQF

V: TRBV4-3
length: 14
J: TRBJ1-1
CDR3: ASSQDWGQGDAEAF

V: TRBV4-2
length: 14
J: TRBJ1-4
CDR3: ASSQDPGQGGEKLF

V: TRBV7-2
length: 14
J: TRBJ2-3
CDR3: ASSARLAGGTDTQY

V: TRBV20-1
length: 11
J: TRBJ2-1
CDR3: SARSLAGGEQF

V: TRBV4-3
length: 13
J: TRBJ2-7
CDR3: ASSQDGGSSYEQY

V: TRBV10-3
length: 13
J: TRBJ1-2
CDR3: AISNDRSLIGGYT

V: TRBV12-5
length: 13
J: TRBJ2-5
CDR3: ASGAGTSQWETQY

V: TRBV29-1
length: 11
J: TRBJ2-6
CDR3: SVYSSGANVLT

V: TRBV5-1
length: 13
J: TRBJ2-2
CDR3: ASSLGVGSTGELF

V: TRBV4-2
length: 12
J: TRBJ2-5
CDR3: ASSQAGTQETQY

V: TRBV7-8
length: 13
J: TRBJ1-1
CDR3: ASSSRQGVNTEAF

V: TRBV4-1
length: 12
J: TRBJ2-3
CDR3: ASTPGSGADTQY

V: TRBV6-5
length: 13
J: TRBJ2-1
CDR3: ASSYSGWGRDEQF

V: TRBV28
length: 14
J: TRBJ1-6
CDR3: ASSLTGLSYNSPLH

V: TRBV27
length: 12
J: TRBJ1-2
CDR3: ASGLNSGSRGYT

V: TRBV7-3
length: 15
J: TRBJ1-6
CDR3: ASSLNSGQGGDSPLH

V: TRBV5-6
length: 13
J: TRBJ1-1
CDR3: ASIVNPGANTEAF

V: TRBV29-1
length: 13
J: TRBJ2-2
CDR3: SVEDLSRDTGELF

V: TRBV21-1
length: 14
J: TRBJ2-2
CDR3: ASSKALAGNTGELF

V: TRBV4-1
length: 13
J: TRBJ2-5
CDR3: ASSRSGRDQETQY

V: TRBV30
length: 14
J: TRBJ1-1
CDR3: AWSGERLWINTEAF

V: TRBV5-1
length: 16
J: TRBJ1-1
CDR3: ASSLKGAARGIFAEAF

V: TRBV12-3/TRBV12-4
length: 12
J: TRBJ2-3
CDR3: ASTQDGAGDTQY

V: TRBV29-1
length: 11
J: TRBJ2-7
CDR3: SVVPGPNYEQY

V: TRBV12-3/TRBV12-4
length: 12
J: TRBJ1-5
CDR3: ASRLSGGLQPQH

V: TRBV7-9
length: 10
J: TRBJ2-2
CDR3: ASSAVAGELF

V: TRBV15
length: 10
J: TRBJ1-6
CDR3: ATRDRNSPLH

V: TRBV7-9
length: 10
J: TRBJ2-7
CDR3: ASSPWAGEQY

V: TRBV10-3
length: 12
J: TRBJ1-2
CDR3: AISEAGLLDGYT

V: TRBV15
length: 15
J: TRBJ2-3
CDR3: ATSRVETSGARDTQY

V: TRBV7-3
length: 14
J: TRBJ2-1
CDR3: ASSLHPSGGSHEQF

V: TRBV30
length: 10
J: TRBJ2-1
CDR3: AWSPGGNEQF

V: TRBV12-3/TRBV12-4
length: 13
J: TRBJ2-2
CDR3: ASSSSDRSNGELF

V: TRBV10-3
length: 15
J: TRBJ2-7
CDR3: AISGATQEISSYEQY

V: TRBV18
length: 14
J: TRBJ2-1
CDR3: ASSPRRLAEYNEQF

V: TRBV4-3
length: 14
J: TRBJ1-3
CDR3: ASSPGARESGNTIY